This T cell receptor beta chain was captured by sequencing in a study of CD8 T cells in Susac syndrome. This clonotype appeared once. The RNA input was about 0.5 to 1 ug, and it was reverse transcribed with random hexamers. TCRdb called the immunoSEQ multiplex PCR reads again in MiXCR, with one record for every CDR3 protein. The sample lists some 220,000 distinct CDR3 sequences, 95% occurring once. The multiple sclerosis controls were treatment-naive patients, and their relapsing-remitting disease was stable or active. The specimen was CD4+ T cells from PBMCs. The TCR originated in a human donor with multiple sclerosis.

The CDR3 nucleotides are TGTGCCACCAGTGATTTCAGGGAGCAGTTCTTC. Protein sequence: CATSDFREQFF. The gene calls are TRBV24-1 and TRBJ2-1; D ambiguous. The CDR3 has 11 amino acids. V was shortened by 1 base and J by 10 bases, with 4 bases between the two germline ends. Germline V gene data show CDR1 as KGHDR and CDR2 as SFDVKD.